This TCR beta chain was observed in a study of shared clonotypes between healthy human individuals. Study conclusions and caveats: Estimated richness values were generally larger in naive subsets than in memory subsets.

Concerning this clone: Antigen specificity is unknown.

Germline CDR1 is MNHEY and CDR2 is SMNVEV (reference sequence). With 5 bases removed from V and 9 bases from J, the gap between germline ends came to 11 bases. The length of the CDR3 is 12 residues. Investigators spread the genomic DNA of each subset evenly over several immunoSEQ plates. The input for sorted-subset replicate PCRs was 200 to 250 ng DNA, about 30,000 T cell genomes. This table comes from immunoSEQ multiplex PCR, and its TCRdb copy is limited to in-frame clones, with some not included. The table shows around 1.5 million clones, with under 99% occurring only once. The chain couples TRBV27 to TRBJ2-1, with a tentative D call TRBD1 (7 bases). The receptor's source is a young man in good health. Sequencing used naive CD4+ T cells sorted from blood. Specified subset: CD45RA+ positively selected. The CDR3 loop is CASSQGGREQFF. Here the CDR3 DNA reads TGTGCCAGCAGTCAGGGGGGACGTGAGCAGTTCTTC.